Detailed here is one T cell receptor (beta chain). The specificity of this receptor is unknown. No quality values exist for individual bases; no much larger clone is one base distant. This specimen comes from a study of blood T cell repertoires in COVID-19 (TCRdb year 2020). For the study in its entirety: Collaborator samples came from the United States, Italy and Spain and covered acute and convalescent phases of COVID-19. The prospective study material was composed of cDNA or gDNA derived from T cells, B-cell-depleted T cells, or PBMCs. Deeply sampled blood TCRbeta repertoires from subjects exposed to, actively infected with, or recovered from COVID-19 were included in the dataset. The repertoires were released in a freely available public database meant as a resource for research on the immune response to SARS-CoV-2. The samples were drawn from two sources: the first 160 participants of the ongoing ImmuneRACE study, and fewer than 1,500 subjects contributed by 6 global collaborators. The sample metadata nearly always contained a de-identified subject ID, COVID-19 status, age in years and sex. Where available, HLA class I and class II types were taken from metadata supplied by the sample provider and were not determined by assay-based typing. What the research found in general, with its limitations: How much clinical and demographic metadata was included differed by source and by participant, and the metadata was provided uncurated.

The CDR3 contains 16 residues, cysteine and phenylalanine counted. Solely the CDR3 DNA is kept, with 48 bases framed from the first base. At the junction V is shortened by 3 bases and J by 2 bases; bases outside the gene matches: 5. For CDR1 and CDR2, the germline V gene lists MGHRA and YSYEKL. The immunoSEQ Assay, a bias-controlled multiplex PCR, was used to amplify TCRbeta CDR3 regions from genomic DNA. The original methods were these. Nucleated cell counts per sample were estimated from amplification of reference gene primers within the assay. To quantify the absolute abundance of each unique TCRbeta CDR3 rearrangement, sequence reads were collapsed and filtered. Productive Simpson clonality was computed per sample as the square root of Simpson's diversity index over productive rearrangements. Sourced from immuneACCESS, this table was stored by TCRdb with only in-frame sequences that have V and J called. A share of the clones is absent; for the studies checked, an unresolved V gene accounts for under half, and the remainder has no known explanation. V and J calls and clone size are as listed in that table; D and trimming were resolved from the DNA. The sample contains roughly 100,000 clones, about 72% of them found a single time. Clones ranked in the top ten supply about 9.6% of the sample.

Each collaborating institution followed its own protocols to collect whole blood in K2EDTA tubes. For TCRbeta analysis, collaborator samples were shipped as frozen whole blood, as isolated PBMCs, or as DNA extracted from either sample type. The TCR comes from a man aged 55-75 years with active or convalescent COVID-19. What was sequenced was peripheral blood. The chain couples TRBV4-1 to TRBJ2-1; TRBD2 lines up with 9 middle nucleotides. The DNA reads TGCGCCAGCAGCCACCCCGCTAGCGGGACCTACAATGAGCAGTTCTTC. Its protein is CASSHPASGTYNEQFF.